A selection of T cell receptor beta chains follows, all from one sample in a study of blood T cell repertoires in COVID-19. Some clones are missing from TCRdb's copy, which holds only in-frame ones; the method was immunoSEQ multiplex PCR. There are roughly 140,000 clones in the sample; over 75% occur only once, and approximately 8% lies in the top ten. Input material: peripheral blood. The source is a woman aged 60 to 75 with COVID-19, enrolled during active disease. Both conserved end residues are part of each CDR3. A D gene is named only where the DNA matches it firmly. A clone size is listed for some rows: how often the clone was seen (once, few, many), or a class if it is expanded.

abundance | j_gene | d_gene | v_gene | CDR3aa | CDR3nt
NA | TRBJ2-7 | TRBD1 | TRBV12-3/TRBV12-4 | CASSLWDRGLYF | TGTGCCAGCAGTCTATGGGACAGAGGCCTGTACTTC
once | TRBJ2-1 | TRBD2 | TRBV4-1 | CASSQVGGTRYEQFF | TGCGCCAGCAGCCAAGTCGGGGGGACTCGGTATGAGCAGTTCTTC
NA | TRBJ1-5 | TRBD1 | TRBV5-5 | CASSPRGYGDQPQHF | TGTGCCAGCAGCCCCAGGGGGTATGGAGATCAGCCCCAGCATTTT
NA | TRBJ2-1 | TRBD1 | TRBV2 | CASSDAGGNEQFF | TGTGCCAGCAGTGACGCAGGGGGCAATGAGCAGTTCTTC
NA | TRBJ1-2 | NA | TRBV6-1 | CASSEWGSYGYTF | TGTGCCAGCAGTGAATGGGGCTCCTATGGCTACACCTTC
NA | TRBJ1-1 | NA | TRBV6-5 | CASSRSPENTEAFF | TGTGCCAGCAGTCGCTCCCCAGAGAACACTGAAGCTTTCTTT
NA | TRBJ1-5 | NA | TRBV5-5 | CASSLRGGVGNQPQHF | TGTGCCAGCAGCTTGCGCGGGGGCGTCGGCAATCAGCCCCAGCATTTT
NA | TRBJ1-5 | NA | TRBV11-3 | CASSLGLRGRGSHQPQHF | TGTGCCAGCAGCTTAGGGTTAAGGGGCAGGGGTTCTCATCAGCCCCAGCATTTT
NA | TRBJ2-7 | NA | TRBV27 | CASRPARVGFYEQYF | TGTGCCAGCAGACCCGCCAGGGTTGGGTTCTACGAGCAGTACTTC
NA | TRBJ1-5 | NA | TRBV24-1 | CATSDSPGRQPQHF | TGTGCCACCAGTGATTCTCCCGGGAGGCAGCCCCAGCATTTT
NA | TRBJ2-7 | TRBD1 | TRBV5-1 | CASSRVTGELNYEQYF | TGCGCCAGCAGCCGGGTGACAGGGGAACTGAACTACGAGCAGTACTTC
once | TRBJ2-7 | TRBD1 | TRBV18 | CASSPLSQGVLDEQYF | TGTGCCAGCTCACCATTATCGCAGGGGGTCCTGGACGAGCAGTACTTC
NA | TRBJ2-7 | NA | TRBV9 | CASGAGTYEQYF | TGTGCCAGCGGGGCAGGGACCTACGAGCAGTACTTC
NA | TRBJ1-6 | NA | TRBV13 | CASSGQTLMGSPLHF | TGTGCCAGCAGTGGGCAGACCCTTATGGGTTCACCCCTCCACTTT
NA | TRBJ2-1 | NA | TRBV6-5 | CASRAGRGTYNEQFF | TGTGCCAGCAGAGCCGGACGCGGGACCTACAATGAGCAGTTCTTC
NA | TRBJ1-5 | TRBD1 | TRBV2 | CASLGTGAANQPQHF | TGTGCCAGCCTGGGCACAGGGGCGGCTAATCAGCCCCAGCATTTT
once | TRBJ2-1 | TRBD1 | TRBV30 | CAWTKGQSSYNEQFF | TGTGCCTGGACCAAGGGACAGAGCTCCTACAATGAGCAGTTCTTC
NA | TRBJ2-7 | TRBD1 | TRBV19 | CASSIWDRNYEQYF | TGTGCCAGTAGTATCTGGGACAGAAACTACGAGCAGTACTTC
NA | TRBJ2-5 | TRBD2 | TRBV7-3 | CASSLFSGEQETQYF | TGTGCCAGCAGCTTGTTTAGCGGGGAACAAGAGACCCAGTACTTC
NA | TRBJ2-7 | TRBD1 | TRBV11-3 | CASSLGTGNYEQYF | TGTGCCAGCAGCTTAGGGACAGGGAACTACGAGCAGTACTTC
once | TRBJ1-5 | TRBD1 | TRBV4-3 | CASSQQTGANQPQHF | TGCGCCAGCAGCCAACAGACAGGGGCGAATCAGCCCCAGCATTTT
once | TRBJ1-6 | NA | TRBV10-3 | CAITRDNNSPLHF | TGTGCCATCACCCGGGACAACAATTCACCCCTCCACTTT
few | TRBJ1-2 | NA | TRBV7-9 | CASSLGPSPRSNYGYTF | TGTGCCAGCAGCTTGGGTCCCTCGCCGAGGTCTAACTATGGCTACACCTTC
NA | TRBJ1-5 | TRBD1 | TRBV10-3 | CAISNRGGSNQPQHF | TGTGCCATCAGTAACAGGGGAGGTAGCAATCAGCCCCAGCATTTT
few | TRBJ1-5 | NA | TRBV18 | CASSPGQGYQPQHF | TGTGCCAGCTCACCAGGGCAGGGGTATCAGCCCCAGCATTTT
NA | TRBJ2-7 | NA | TRBV6-6 | CASSSQGQLSYEQYF | TGTGCCAGCAGTTCCCAAGGACAGCTCTCCTACGAGCAGTACTTC
NA | TRBJ1-1 | NA | TRBV2 | CASSAAELNTEAFF | TGTGCCAGCAGTGCCGCCGAGTTGAACACTGAAGCTTTCTTT
few | TRBJ2-1 | NA | TRBV6-6 | CASSSSGLAGGNEQFF | NA
NA | TRBJ2-7 | NA | TRBV21-1 | CASSKGTSGEDYEQYF | TGTGCCAGCAGCAAAGGGACTAGCGGGGAGGACTACGAGCAGTACTTC
NA | TRBJ2-6 | TRBD1 | TRBV18 | CASSPGQGSLGANVLTF | TGTGCCAGCTCCCCTGGACAGGGGAGTCTTGGGGCCAACGTCCTGACTTTC
NA | TRBJ1-2 | TRBD1 | TRBV4-2 | CASSQPGQANYGYTF | TGTGCCAGCAGCCAACCGGGACAGGCGAACTATGGCTACACCTTC
once | TRBJ1-1 | NA | TRBV15 | CATSRDFQAGMNTEAFF | TGTGCCACCAGCAGAGATTTCCAGGCCGGAATGAACACTGAAGCTTTCTTT
NA | TRBJ1-2 | NA | TRBV7-3 | CASSLRSVDGYTF | TGTGCCAGCAGCTTAAGATCAGTGGATGGCTACACCTTC
NA | TRBJ1-1 | NA | TRBV6-2/TRBV6-3 | CASSYSNVGGGAFF | TGTGCCAGCAGTTACTCGAATGTAGGTGGCGGGGCTTTCTTT
NA | TRBJ1-5 | TRBD1 | TRBV19 | CASSINYRDSWRWGQPQHF | TGTGCCAGTAGTATTAATTACCGGGACAGTTGGCGTTGGGGTCAGCCCCAGCATTTT
NA | TRBJ2-5 | NA | TRBV2 | CASSGGPSIGETQYF | TGTGCCAGCAGTGGAGGGCCCAGCATCGGAGAGACCCAGTACTTC
NA | TRBJ2-1 | NA | TRBV7-3 | CASSLIRAVGDYNEQFF | TGTGCCAGCAGCTTAATAAGGGCCGTAGGGGACTACAATGAGCAGTTCTTC
few | TRBJ2-7 | TRBD1 | TRBV5-5 | CASSRGTGGYEQYF | TGTGCCAGCAGCCGGGGGACAGGTGGATACGAGCAGTACTTC
few | TRBJ1-1 | NA | TRBV19 | CASSKDSQLFMNTEAFF | TGTGCCAGTAGCAAGGACAGCCAACTTTTCATGAACACTGAAGCTTTCTTT
few | TRBJ2-6 | TRBD1 | TRBV6-1 | CASSVQGALGANVLTF | TGTGCCAGCAGTGTACAGGGGGCGCTCGGGGCCAACGTCCTGACTTTC
NA | TRBJ2-3 | NA | TRBV11-2 | CASSPTDTQYF | TGTGCCAGCAGCCCGACAGATACGCAGTATTTT
NA | TRBJ1-2 | NA | TRBV6-1 | CASSEAPGNNYGYTF | TGTGCCAGCAGTGAAGCACCAGGGAATAACTATGGCTACACCTTC
once | TRBJ1-4 | NA | TRBV5-6 | CASSPRAGEKLFF | TGTGCCAGCAGCCCCAGGGCCGGTGAAAAACTGTTTTTT
NA | TRBJ1-6 | NA | TRBV11-2 | CASSSAPGIRHDSPLHF | TGTGCCAGCAGCTCCGCTCCCGGGATAAGGCACGATTCACCCCTCCACTTT
NA | TRBJ2-2 | TRBD1 | TRBV19 | CASSLSTGVGTGELFF | TGTGCCAGTAGTTTGAGTACAGGGGTGGGCACCGGGGAGCTGTTTTTT
NA | TRBJ2-7 | TRBD2 | TRBV5-1 | CATKPGLGSYEQYF | TGCGCCACAAAACCGGGACTAGGGTCCTACGAGCAGTACTTC
NA | TRBJ2-2 | NA | TRBV2 | CASMGEGGELFF | TGTGCCAGCATGGGAGAAGGCGGGGAGCTGTTTTTT
NA | TRBJ2-1 | TRBD1 | TRBV4-1 | CASSRTGTANNEQFF | TGCGCCAGCAGCCGGACCGGGACAGCTAACAATGAGCAGTTCTTC
NA | TRBJ2-7 | NA | TRBV15 | CATSRNRARGSYEQYF | TGTGCCACCAGCAGAAACAGGGCCAGGGGCTCCTACGAGCAGTACTTC
NA | TRBJ2-5 | TRBD2 | TRBV2 | CASSRLAKETQYF | TGTGCCAGCAGTCGACTAGCAAAAGAGACCCAGTACTTC
NA | TRBJ2-5 | NA | TRBV11-2 | CADRPQGETQYF | TGTGCCGATCGCCCCCAGGGGGAGACCCAGTACTTC
NA | TRBJ1-2 | NA | TRBV7-2 | CASSLETDRLRNYGYTF | TGTGCCAGCAGCTTAGAGACGGACAGACTTCGAAACTATGGCTACACCTTC
NA | TRBJ2-3 | NA | TRBV11-3 | CASSLSANTQYF | TGTGCCAGCAGCTTATCAGCGAATACGCAGTATTTT